These 21 T cell receptor beta chains came from one sample sequenced in a study of T cells in women clearing cervical HPV infection. Only in-frame clones appear in the TCRdb table, and some are missing; sequencing was by immunoSEQ multiplex PCR. This sample's table has 20,000 to 25,000 clones. The sample was blood buffy coat. The receptors stem from a woman between 18 and 70 years old with a cervical HPV16 infection that either progressed to CIN3+ or cleared (not recorded which).

By frequency, this clone is medium-sized. The CDR3 is cut off 3 residues early in the read; its end comes from the germline J gene. V and J are TRBV6-2 or TRBV6-3 and TRBJ2-3; TRBD1 matches 10 bases. The germline CDR1 and CDR2 sequences are MNHEY and SVGEGT. This CDR3 region has 14 residues. J lost 6 bases, V lost 7 bases, and 7 bases had no gene match. CDR3 sequence: CASTIRTGGDTQYF. The CDR3 bases that were read are TGTGCCAGCACTATTCGGACAGGGGGGGATACG.

In the case of this clone: Read sequence stops 3 residues before the CDR3 end, and the germline J gene provides the missing end. The chain couples TRBV20-1 to TRBJ2-2; possibly TRBD1 for D (6 bases). Germline V lookup: CDR1 DFQATT, CDR2 SNEGSKA (reference sequence). CDR3 length: 15 residues. The part of the CDR3 DNA that was read is TGCAGTGCTAGAGATCACAGGGAAGGAGCCAACGTG. Its translation is CSARDHREGANV. The complete CDR3 reads CSARDHREGANVLFF.

Points on this clone: The read comes to an end 3 residues before the CDR3 does, leaving the germline J gene to fill in the end. This chain links TRBV6-2 or TRBV6-3 with TRBJ2-2; the match to TRBD2 covers 15 bases. The junction had 4 bases not matched to a gene; V was cut back by 5 bases and J by 6 bases. Germline V gene lookup returns CDR1 MNHEY and CDR2 SVGEGT. The CDR3 runs to 16 residues. CDR3 amino acids: CASSTRTSGRAGELFF. The sequenced part of the CDR3 DNA is TGTGCCAGCAGTACCCGGACTAGCGGGAGGGCCGGGGAG.

Notes on this clone: The CDR3 extends 3 residues past the end of the read, so its final part is completed from the germline J gene. The V call is TRBV19, the J call TRBJ1-4; 8 nucleotides agree with TRBD1. Germline CDR1 LNHDA, CDR2 SQIVND (reference sequence). V gave up 7 bases and J gave up 7 bases; unmatched junction bases: 8. The CDR3 covers 14 residues. The sequenced part of the CDR3 DNA is TGTGCCAGTACTCCAGGGGGCCTCTTTGAAAAA. As protein: CASTPGGLFEK. The full CDR3 reads CASTPGGLFEKLFF.

As to this clone: The CDR3 end is not reached by the read, which stops 3 residues before it; the germline J gene fills it in. The V gene is TRBV18, the J gene TRBJ1-2; 9 bases align to TRBD1. The CDR3 runs 16 residues. CDR1 and CDR2 from the germline V gene are KGHSH and LQKENI. The trim removed 4 bases at V and 4 bases at J, leaving 10 bases unmatched. CDR3 amino acids: CASSLTSGQGSYGYTF. The CDR3 DNA, read in part, is TGTGCCAGCTCACTTACCTCGGGACAGGGTTCCTATGGC.

Details on this clone: The read terminates 3 residues ahead of where the CDR3 ends, so the germline J gene completes it. The chain uses TRBV6-2 or TRBV6-3 and TRBJ2-5; tentatively, D is TRBD2 (6 bases). Germline V gene data show CDR1 as MNHEY and CDR2 as SVGEGT. Trimming stripped 9 bases from V and 1 base from J, with 9 bases between. The CDR3 extends over 12 amino acids. The sequenced CDR3 bases are TGTGCCAGGGGGACTCGCCAAGAGACC. Amino acid sequence: CARGTRQET. The full CDR3 protein reads CARGTRQETQYF.

To note about this clone: The read halts 3 residues ahead of the CDR3 end, with the missing end drawn from the germline J gene. The chain joins TRBV19 to TRBJ2-3; D might be TRBD1 (6 bases). This CDR3 has 14 amino acids. Germline V gene data show CDR1 as LNHDA and CDR2 as SQIVND (reference sequence). This CDR3 is CASSPRTDQETQYF. The DNA read from the CDR3 is TGTGCCAGTAGTCCAAGGACAGACCAAGAGACG.

Comments on this clone: The read ends 3 residues before the CDR3 terminus; that terminus is restored from the germline J gene. This chain joins TRBV5-4 and TRBJ2-3, with TRBD1 matching over 8 bases. The length of the CDR3 is 15 residues. Germline CDR1 SGHNT, CDR2 YYREEE (reference sequence). The CDR3 is CASSLIQGAGETQYF. The CDR3 bases that were read are TGTGCCAGCAGCTTAATCCAGGGGGCAGGGGAGACG.

Note on this clone: The read terminates 3 residues before the CDR3 end, so the remaining end is supplied by the germline J gene. The gene calls are TRBV12-3 or TRBV12-4 and TRBJ1-3; D might be TRBD1 (6 bases). CDR3 length equals 13 residues. Trimming removed 9 bases from V and 0 bases from J, with 9 bases in between. The part of the CDR3 DNA that was read is TGTGCCAGTCTACAGGGCTCTGGAAACACC. Protein product: CASLQGSGNT. The full CDR3 protein reads CASLQGSGNTIYF.

Notes on this clone: The read halts 3 residues ahead of the CDR3 end, with the missing end drawn from the germline J gene. This rearrangement joins TRBV20-1 to TRBJ1-5; no reliable D call. V was shortened by 4 bases and J by 2 bases, with 15 bases between the two germline ends. This CDR3 has 15 residues. CDR1 and CDR2 (germline): DFQATT, SNEGSKA (reference sequence). The CDR3 DNA, read in part, is TGCAGTGCTAACGAAGGAGGGTTCGGCAATCAGCCC. Translation: CSANEGGFGNQP. In full, the CDR3 reads CSANEGGFGNQPQHF.

Remarks on this clone: The read finishes 3 residues shy of the CDR3 end, and the germline J gene is used to complete it. V is TRBV6-4 and J is TRBJ2-1, with 14 bases aligning to TRBD2. Losses at the gene ends were 3 bases for V and 7 bases for J; bases not matched to a gene: 2. This CDR3 contains 15 residues. The V gene's germline CDR1 is MRHNA and CDR2 SNTAGT. The DNA read from the CDR3 is TGTGCCAGCAGTGAGAGGACTAGCGGGAGGAATGAG. Its protein is CASSERTSGRNE. The full CDR3 reads CASSERTSGRNEQFF.

The chain's CDR3 is CASSPGESTEAFF. The DNA read from the CDR3 is TGTGCCAGCTCACCCGGGGAGAGCACTGAA. The chain carries TRBV18 and TRBJ1-1; D is undetermined. The sequenced fragment ends 3 residues before the CDR3 boundary, so the rest is inferred from the germline J gene. The CDR3 length is 13 residues. In germline, CDR1 is KGHSH, CDR2 LQKENI. V dropped 3 bases and J dropped 4 bases, with 9 bases sitting between them.

On this clone: The read comes to an end 3 residues before the CDR3 does, leaving the germline J gene to fill in the end. The chain recombines TRBV2 with TRBJ2-7; TRBD1 matches 7 bases. The CDR3 contains 13 residues. V lost 5 bases, J lost 5 bases, and 6 bases stayed unmatched. Per germline, CDR1 SNHLY and CDR2 FYNNEI. CDR3 region: CASSLGQFNEQYF. Incomplete CDR3 DNA: TGTGCCAGCAGTTTGGGACAGTTTAACGAG.

Note on this clone: The CDR3 end falls 3 residues outside the read, so it is completed with the germline J gene. This rearrangement joins TRBV19 to TRBJ1-2; D gene ambiguous. The CDR3 contains 11 residues. Per the germline V gene, CDR1 is LNHDA and CDR2 is SQIVND (reference sequence). The sequenced part of the CDR3 DNA is TGTGCCAGTAGAATCACAGATACC. Its protein is CASRITDT. The whole CDR3 region reads CASRITDTYTF.

Details on this clone: From the germline J gene comes the end of the CDR3, since the read stops 3 residues before it. This chain links TRBV6-2 or TRBV6-3 with TRBJ1-2; TRBD1 is a possible D gene (6 bases). CDR1 MNHEY and CDR2 SVGEGT come from the germline V gene. The CDR3 spans 14 residues. V shed 5 bases and J shed 4 bases, with 14 bases lying between them. Partial CDR3 DNA: TGTGCCAGCAGTCTACAGGGAGGATTCTATGGC. It is translated as CASSLQGGFYG. The full-length CDR3 reads as CASSLQGGFYGYTF.

CDR3 sequence reads: CATSGSGNTIYF. The covered CDR3 bases are TGTGCCACCTCGGGGTCTGGAAACACC. V is TRBV19 and J is TRBJ1-3; D not certain. The read halts 3 residues ahead of the CDR3 end, with the missing end drawn from the germline J gene. The V end lost 10 bases, the J end lost 1 base, and 8 bases lay between the germline ends. The CDR3 extends over 12 amino acids. Germline V gene lookup returns CDR1 LNHDA and CDR2 SQIVND (reference sequence).

Comment on this clone: The read finishes 3 residues shy of the CDR3 end, and the germline J gene is used to complete it. This sequence joins TRBV10-1 and TRBJ2-5; D unresolved. V gave up 4 bases and J gave up 4 bases, with 10 bases separating them. This CDR3 spans 13 amino acids. Per germline, CDR1 WNHNN and CDR2 SYGVQD (reference sequence). Here the CDR3 reads CASSGQVAETQYF. Incomplete CDR3 DNA: TGCGCCAGCAGTGGTCAGGTGGCAGAGACC.

A word on this clone: The CDR3 is cut off 3 residues early in the read; its end comes from the germline J gene. This rearrangement joins TRBV11-1 to TRBJ2-5; TRBD1 matches 7 bases. V was pared by 3 bases and J by 1 base, with 2 bases of the junction left unmatched. This CDR3 contains 14 residues. Germline V gene sequence: CDR1 SGHAT, CDR2 FQDESV (reference sequence). Incomplete CDR3 DNA: TGTGCCAGCAGCTTCCGGGACAGCCAAGAGACC. Its translation is CASSFRDSQET. The full CDR3 protein is CASSFRDSQETQYF.

Points on this clone: The read halts 3 residues ahead of the CDR3 end, with the missing end drawn from the germline J gene. The V call is TRBV11-3, the J call TRBJ2-1; possible D gene TRBD2, 6 bases. Germline V gene sequence: CDR1 SGHNT, CDR2 YENEEA. V lost 3 bases to trimming and J lost 2 bases, with 8 bases between them. The CDR3 is 14 amino acids. The CDR3 is CASSFGTAYNEQFF. Incomplete CDR3 DNA: TGTGCCAGCAGCTTCGGGACTGCCTACAATGAG. The variable domain in full, completed from reference TRBV11-3 and TRBJ2-1, reads EAGVVQSPRYKIIEKKQPVAFWCNPISGHNTLYWYLQNLGQGPELLIRYENEEAVDDSQLPKDRFSAERLKGVDSTLKIQPAELGDSAVYLCASSFGTAYNEQFFGPGTRLTVL.

Concerning this clone: The read terminates 3 residues ahead of where the CDR3 ends, so the germline J gene completes it. The chain links TRBV6-2 or TRBV6-3 to TRBJ2-1, with D hard to call. The V end was cut by 2 bases, the J end by 6 bases, with 11 bases between. CDR3 size: 14 residues. CDR1 and CDR2 (germline): MNHEY, SVGEGT. The CDR3 DNA, read in part, is TGTGCCAGCAGTTACCCCTATGCGGCCAATGAG. Translation: CASSYPYAANE. The entire CDR3 reads CASSYPYAANEQFF.

As to this clone: The sequence runs out 3 residues before the end of the CDR3; the remainder is reconstructed from the germline J gene. This chain links TRBV10-3 with TRBJ2-5; 10 nucleotides match TRBD1. Per germline, CDR1 ENHRY and CDR2 SYGVKD. This CDR3 region has 14 residues. The V gene end was trimmed by 4 bases and the J gene end by 5 bases; junction bases not matched to a gene: 4. CDR3 protein: CAISGQGARETQYF. The covered CDR3 bases are TGTGCCATCAGTGGACAGGGGGCGCGGGAGACC.